The 20 T cell receptor beta chains listed next were all sequenced from one sample in a study of Ad26.COV2.S vaccination and SARS-CoV-2 variants. Treatment noted: over 15 received Ad26.COV2.S at low or high dose, single or two shots; about 5 received placebo; per-sample allocation not given. The study sampled participants on day 63 after the first vaccine or placebo injection. The assay was immunoSEQ multiplex PCR, and TCRdb's table has in-frame clones only and misses some. The repertoire has around 450,000 clones, 80% to 95% of them found once; the top ten carry 12%. This specimen consisted of peripheral blood, obtained in a trial of Ad26.COV2.S vaccine versus placebo. The receptors derive from a person aged 18-65 years who received the Ad26.COV2.S COVID-19 vaccine or a placebo.

The genes are TRBV7-2 and TRBJ2-1, with 8 positions matching TRBD2. Germline loops: CDR1 SGHTA, CDR2 FQGNSA. The V and J ends lost 5 bases and 5 bases, in that order; junction bases with no gene match: 8. This CDR3 is built from 15 residues. CDR3 in DNA: TGTGCCAGCAGCCCCGGTGGAGCGGGAGACAATGAGCAGTTCTTC. Encoded protein: CASSPGGAGDNEQFF.

The rearrangement links TRBV12-5 to TRBJ1-1, with 7 bases matching TRBD1. Looked up from germline, CDR1 is LGHNT and CDR2 is FRNRAP. Trimming took 0 bases from V and 4 from J; bases not matched to a gene: 8. CDR3 length: 16 amino acids. CDR3 sequence: CASGLVLQGRSTEAFF. In nucleotides, the CDR3 is TGTGCTAGTGGTTTGGTTCTACAGGGGAGAAGCACTGAAGCTTTCTTT. Combining the CDR3 with reference TRBV12-5 and TRBJ1-1 gives the whole variable domain DARVTQTPRHKVTEMGQEVTMRCQPILGHNTVFWYRQTMMQGLELLAYFRNRAPLDDSGMPKDRFSAEMPDATLATLKIQPSEPRDSAVYFCASGLVLQGRSTEAFFGQGTRLTVV.

The chain has TRBV18 and TRBJ2-1, with a possible D match to TRBD2 (6 bases). V lost 0 bases and J 4 bases, leaving 13 bases between the germline ends. Germline values: CDR1 KGHSH, CDR2 LQKENI. This CDR3 spans 16 amino acids. CDR3 residues: CASSPPGGRGYNEQFF. The DNA for the CDR3 is TGTGCCAGCTCACCACCGGGGGGTCGGGGGTACAATGAGCAGTTCTTC.

This clone came up a few times. This CDR3 reads CARNFAGAFCNQPQHF. The CDR3 DNA reads as TGTGCCAGAAACTTCGCAGGGGCGTTTTGCAATCAGCCCCAGCATTTT. The J gene is TRBJ1-5, the V gene TRBV5-3; tentative D call: TRBD1 (6 bases). TRBV5-3 is noted as an ORF with a role that remains uncertain. CDR3 size: 16 residues. Trimming removed 6 bases at V and 2 bases at J, with 18 bases between.

This clone was detected only once. CDR3 DNA sequence: TGTGCCAGTAGTGCCCTGGCCCGGGATGAGCAGTTCTTC. Residues: CASSALARDEQFF. This chain uses TRBV19 with TRBJ2-1; D unresolved. CDR1 is LNHDA and CDR2 is SQIVND in the germline V gene (reference sequence). V lost 5 bases and J 8 bases, leaving 13 bases between the germline ends. CDR3 length equals 13 residues.

The chain employs TRBV29-1 and TRBJ2-3; D is undetermined. Germline V lookup: CDR1 SQVTM, CDR2 ANQGSEA. V lost 7 bases, J lost 2 bases, and 7 bases lay in between. CDR3 length equals 11 residues. The CDR3 region is CSGKNTDTQYF. CDR3 DNA sequence: TGCAGCGGAAAGAACACAGATACGCAGTATTTT.

This chain joins TRBV7-2 and TRBJ2-3; 10 nucleotides align to TRBD2. In germline, CDR1 is SGHTA, CDR2 FQGNSA. The CDR3 sequence is 16 residues long. V lost 2 bases to trimming and J lost 5 bases; unmatched junction nucleotides: 7. The CDR3 loop is CASSLSTSGFIDTQYF. CDR3 DNA sequence: TGTGCCAGCAGCTTATCGACTAGCGGGTTTATAGATACGCAGTATTTT.

The CDR3 here is CASSILGQGLADTQYF. DNA for the CDR3: TGTGCCAGTAGTATTTTGGGACAGGGTTTGGCAGATACGCAGTATTTT. The chain employs TRBV19 and TRBJ2-3, with 9 bases lining up with TRBD1. The V and J ends lost 3 bases and 4 bases, in that order; junction bases with no gene match: 8. The CDR3 contains 16 residues. Looked up from germline, CDR1 is LNHDA and CDR2 is SQIVND (reference sequence).

J is TRBJ2-1 and V is TRBV6-5, with D tentatively TRBD2 (6 bases). This CDR3 contains 14 residues. V lost 6 bases and J lost 0, with 9 bases in between. Germline assignment: CDR1 MNHEY and CDR2 SVGAGI. Written as DNA, the CDR3 is TGTGCCAGCAGCGCCGGGAGCTCCTACAATGAGCAGTTCTTC. It encodes CASSAGSSYNEQFF.

Only one count was recorded for this clone. This chain joins TRBV19 and TRBJ2-6; D is ambiguous. This CDR3 contains 15 residues. The ends were cut back, 5 bases at V and 0 bases at J, with 8 bases in the middle. The germline V gene has CDR1 LNHDA and CDR2 SQIVND (reference sequence). CDR3 bases: TGTGCCAGTAGTCCCTGGAGCTCTGGGGCCAACGTCCTGACTTTC. Residues: CASSPWSSGANVLTF.

This chain joins TRBV5-1 and TRBJ2-7, with D possibly TRBD2 on 6 matching bases. Germline V gene data show CDR1 as SGHRS and CDR2 as YFSETQ. The V end lost 0 bases, the J end lost 9 bases, and 13 bases lay between the germline ends. This CDR3 spans 13 amino acids. The CDR3 sequence: CASSLDGGTTQYF. The CDR3 DNA sequence: TGCGCCAGCAGCTTGGATGGGGGGACGACGCAGTACTTC.

V and J are TRBV5-4 and TRBJ1-5, with a possible D match to TRBD1 (5 bases). The CDR3 sequence is 15 residues long. Germline CDR1 SGHNT, CDR2 YYREEE (reference sequence). The germline V and J ends were trimmed by 2 bases and 1 base, with 10 bases remaining between them. CDR3 coding DNA: TGTGCCAGCAGCTTATGGGGGGAGAGCAATCAGCCCCAGCATTTT. Encoded protein: CASSLWGESNQPQHF. Variable domain in full (rest from reference TRBV5-4 and TRBJ1-5): ETGVTQSPTHLIKTRGQQVTLRCSSQSGHNTVSWYQQALGQGPQFIFQYYREEENGRGNFPPRFSGLQFPNYSSELNVNALELDDSALYLCASSLWGESNQPQHFGDGTRLSIL.

The genes are TRBV10-2 and TRBJ1-1, with D maybe TRBD1 (6 bases). The CDR3 runs 12 residues. Germline assignment: CDR1 WSHSY and CDR2 SAAADI. Trimming left V 6 bases short and J 7 bases short, with 12 bases between. The CDR3 protein is CASRTGQSEAFF. Here the CDR3 DNA reads TGCGCCAGCAGAACAGGGCAGAGTGAAGCTTTCTTT.

A single count supports this clone. The DNA of the CDR3 is TGTGCCAGCAGCTTGGCCGGGACTAGCGGGAGGGCCTTCGTATATGAGACCCAGTACTTC. Its protein product is CASSLAGTSGRAFVYETQYF. V usage is TRBV5-4 and J usage is TRBJ2-5; 16 bases agree with TRBD2. Germline CDR1 is SGHNT and CDR2 is YYREEE (reference sequence). With V trimmed by 0 bases and J by 5 bases, 13 bases remained unmatched. The CDR3 has 20 amino acids.

This clone turned up a few times. The genes are TRBV27 and TRBJ1-6; 7 bases are shared with TRBD1. The CDR3 runs 16 residues. V dropped 1 base and J dropped 10; count of bases not matched to a gene: 10. Germline V lookup: CDR1 MNHEY, CDR2 SMNVEV (reference sequence). CDR3 coding DNA: TGTGCCAGCAGTTTATTTGGCAGGGGGGTTGGATCACCCCTCCACTTT. Residues: CASSLFGRGVGSPLHF.

The V call is TRBV7-2, the J call TRBJ1-1; D ambiguous. Germline CDR1 reads SGHTA; CDR2 reads FQGNSA. The CDR3 contains 14 residues. Trimming took off 3 bases at V and 2 bases at J, with 10 bases between the two ends. CDR3 sequence (DNA): TGTGCCAGCAGCTTGACGAACAGAAACACTGAAGCTTTCTTT. It is translated as CASSLTNRNTEAFF.

This rearrangement joins TRBV19 to TRBJ2-2; unclear D gene. Germline CDR1 and CDR2: LNHDA and SQIVND (reference sequence). V shed 4 bases and J shed 3 bases, with 9 bases lying between them. This CDR3 comprises 14 residues. Here the CDR3 reads CASSTLLDTGELFF. In DNA form, the CDR3 reads TGTGCCAGTAGTACCCTTCTTGACACCGGGGAGCTGTTTTTT.

V gene TRBV25-1 combines with J gene TRBJ1-6, with 10 bases identical to TRBD1. V trimming: 1 base; J trimming: 10 bases; junction bases outside the gene matches: 4. Germline V gene sequence: CDR1 MGHDK, CDR2 SYGVNS. The CDR3 contains 15 residues. In DNA form, the CDR3 reads TGTGCCAGCAGTGAATTGGGACAGGGGTTATCACCCCTCCACTTT. As protein: CASSELGQGLSPLHF. The full variable domain, with the rest looked up from reference TRBV25-1 and TRBJ1-6, is EADIYQTPRYLVIGTGKKITLECSQTMGHDKMYWYQQDPGMELHLIHYSYGVNSTEKGDLSSESTVSRIRTEHFPLTLESARPSHTSQYLCASSELGQGLSPLHFGNGTRLTVT.

The V call is TRBV5-6, the J call TRBJ1-6, with D unresolved. Trimming took off 6 bases at V and 7 bases at J, with 14 bases between the two ends. Germline CDR1 and CDR2: SGHDT and YYEEEE. The CDR3 sequence is 14 residues long. This chain's CDR3 is CASTLIGRNSPLHF. The CDR3 nucleotides read TGTGCCAGCACTTTGATAGGGAGGAATTCACCCCTCCACTTT.

The chain is built from TRBV2 and TRBJ1-4, with TRBD1 as a possible D gene (6 bases). Per germline, CDR1 SNHLY and CDR2 FYNNEI. Trimming left V 5 bases short and J 4 bases short, with 11 bases between. The CDR3 extends over 14 amino acids. The CDR3 DNA sequence: TGTGCCAGCAGTCCGACAGGCCTTAATGAAAAACTGTTTTTT. This translates into CASSPTGLNEKLFF.